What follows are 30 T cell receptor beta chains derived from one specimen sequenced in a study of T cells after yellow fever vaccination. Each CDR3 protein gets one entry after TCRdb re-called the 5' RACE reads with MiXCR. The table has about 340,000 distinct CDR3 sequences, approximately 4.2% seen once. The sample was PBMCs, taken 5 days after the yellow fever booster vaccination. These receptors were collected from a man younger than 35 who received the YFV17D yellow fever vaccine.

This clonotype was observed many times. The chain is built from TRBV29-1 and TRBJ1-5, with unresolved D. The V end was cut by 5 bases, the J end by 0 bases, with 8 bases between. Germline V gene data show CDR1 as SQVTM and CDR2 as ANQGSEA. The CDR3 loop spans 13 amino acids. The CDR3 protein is CSVSEYSNQPQHF. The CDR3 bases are TGCAGCGTTTCGGAATATAGCAATCAGCCCCAGCATTTT.

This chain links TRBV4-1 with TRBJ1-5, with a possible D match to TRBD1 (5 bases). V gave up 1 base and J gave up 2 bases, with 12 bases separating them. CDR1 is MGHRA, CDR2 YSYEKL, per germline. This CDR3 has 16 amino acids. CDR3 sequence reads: CASSQVGAGGNQPQHF. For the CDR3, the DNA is TGCGCCAGCAGCCAAGTTGGGGCAGGCGGCAATCAGCCCCAGCATTTT.

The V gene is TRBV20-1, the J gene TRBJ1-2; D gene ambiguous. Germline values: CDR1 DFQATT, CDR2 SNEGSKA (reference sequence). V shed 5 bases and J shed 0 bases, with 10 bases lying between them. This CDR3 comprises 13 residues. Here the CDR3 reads CSALQPTNYGYTF. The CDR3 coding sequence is TGCAGTGCTCTACAGCCCACTAACTATGGCTACACCTTC.

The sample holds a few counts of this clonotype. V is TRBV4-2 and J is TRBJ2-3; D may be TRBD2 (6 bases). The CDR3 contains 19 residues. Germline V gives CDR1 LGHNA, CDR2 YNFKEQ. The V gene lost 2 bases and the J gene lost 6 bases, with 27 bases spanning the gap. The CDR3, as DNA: TGTGCCAGCAGCCAATCCTTTAATAGCGGAGGTACACAGAGGGATACGCAGTATTTT. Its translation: CASSQSFNSGGTQRDTQYF.

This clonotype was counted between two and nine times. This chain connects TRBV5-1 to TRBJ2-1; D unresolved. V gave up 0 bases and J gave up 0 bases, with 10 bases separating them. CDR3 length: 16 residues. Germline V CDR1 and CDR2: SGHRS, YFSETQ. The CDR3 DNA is TGCGCCAGCAGCTTGGTGGGCCACGGCTCCTACAATGAGCAGTTCTTC. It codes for CASSLVGHGSYNEQFF.

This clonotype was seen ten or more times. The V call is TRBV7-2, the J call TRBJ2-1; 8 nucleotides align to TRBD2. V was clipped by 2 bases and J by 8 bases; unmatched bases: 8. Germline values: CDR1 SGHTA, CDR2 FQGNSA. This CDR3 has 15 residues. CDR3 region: CASSLYGGAIDEQFF. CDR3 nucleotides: TGTGCCAGCAGCTTATACGGGGGGGCCATCGATGAGCAGTTCTTC.

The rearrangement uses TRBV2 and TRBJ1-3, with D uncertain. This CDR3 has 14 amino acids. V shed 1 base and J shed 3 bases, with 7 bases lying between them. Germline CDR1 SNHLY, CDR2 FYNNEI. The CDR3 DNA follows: TGTGCCAGCAGTGAAGGGGGAGGTGGAAACACCATATATTTT. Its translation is CASSEGGGGNTIYF.

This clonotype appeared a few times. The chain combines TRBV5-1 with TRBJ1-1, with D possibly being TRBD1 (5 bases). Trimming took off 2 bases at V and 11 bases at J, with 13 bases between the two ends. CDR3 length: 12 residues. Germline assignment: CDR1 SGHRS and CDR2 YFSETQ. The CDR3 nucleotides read TGCGCCAGCAGCTTAGAGGGACTGGATGCTTTCTTT. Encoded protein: CASSLEGLDAFF.

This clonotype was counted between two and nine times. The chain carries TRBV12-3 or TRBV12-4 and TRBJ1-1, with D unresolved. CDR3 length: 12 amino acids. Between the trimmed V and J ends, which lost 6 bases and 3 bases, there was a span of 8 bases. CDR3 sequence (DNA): TGTGCCAGCAGCCTCTTTTACACTGAAGCTTTCTTT. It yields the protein CASSLFYTEAFF.

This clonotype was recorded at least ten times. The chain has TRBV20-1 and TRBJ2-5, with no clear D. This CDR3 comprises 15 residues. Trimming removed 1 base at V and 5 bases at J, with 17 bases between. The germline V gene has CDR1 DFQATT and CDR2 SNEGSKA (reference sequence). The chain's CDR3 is CSARAVVEQLETQYF. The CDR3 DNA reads TGCAGTGCTAGAGCTGTGGTTGAACAGTTGGAGACCCAGTACTTC.

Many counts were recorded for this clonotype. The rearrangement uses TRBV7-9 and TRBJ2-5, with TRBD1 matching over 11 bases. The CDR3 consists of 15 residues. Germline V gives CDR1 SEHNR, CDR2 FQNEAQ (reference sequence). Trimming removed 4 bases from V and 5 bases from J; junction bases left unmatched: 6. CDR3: CASSSGQGALETQYF. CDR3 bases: TGTGCCAGCAGCTCAGGACAGGGGGCTTTGGAGACCCAGTACTTC.

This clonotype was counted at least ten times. CDR3 nucleotides: TGCGCCAGCAGCCAAGATAACTCGCCGGGGGATACGCAGTATTTT. Its translation is CASSQDNSPGDTQYF. V usage is TRBV4-3 and J usage is TRBJ2-3; tentatively, D is TRBD2 (5 bases). Between the trimmed V and J ends, which lost 0 bases and 6 bases, there was a span of 13 bases. The CDR3 length is 15 residues. The germline V gene encodes CDR1 LGHNA and CDR2 YSLEER.

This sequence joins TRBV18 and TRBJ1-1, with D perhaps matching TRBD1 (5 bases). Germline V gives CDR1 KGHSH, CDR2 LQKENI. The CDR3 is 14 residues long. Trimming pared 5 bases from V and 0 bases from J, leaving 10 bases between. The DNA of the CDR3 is TGTGCCAGCTCAGGTATGGGGGTGAACACTGAAGCTTTCTTT. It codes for CASSGMGVNTEAFF.

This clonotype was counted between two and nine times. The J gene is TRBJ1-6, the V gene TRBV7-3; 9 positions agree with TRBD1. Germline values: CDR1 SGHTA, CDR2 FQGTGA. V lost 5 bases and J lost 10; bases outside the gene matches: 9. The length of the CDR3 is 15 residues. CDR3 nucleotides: TGTGCCAGCAGCCCAGGACAGGGGACGGGGTCACCCCTCCACTTT. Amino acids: CASSPGQGTGSPLHF.

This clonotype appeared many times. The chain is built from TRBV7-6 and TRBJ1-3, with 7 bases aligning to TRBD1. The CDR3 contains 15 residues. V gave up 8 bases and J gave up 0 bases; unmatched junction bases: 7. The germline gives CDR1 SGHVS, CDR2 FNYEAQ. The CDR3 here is CASGPGQSSGNTIYF. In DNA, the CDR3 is TGTGCCAGCGGACCGGGACAGAGCTCTGGAAACACCATATATTTT.

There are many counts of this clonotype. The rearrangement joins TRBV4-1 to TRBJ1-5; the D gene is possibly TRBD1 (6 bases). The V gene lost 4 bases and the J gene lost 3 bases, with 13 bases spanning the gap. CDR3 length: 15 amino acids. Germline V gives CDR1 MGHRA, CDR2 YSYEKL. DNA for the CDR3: TGCGCCAGCAGCCGAACCGGACAGCCCAATCAGCCCCAGCATTTT. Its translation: CASSRTGQPNQPQHF.

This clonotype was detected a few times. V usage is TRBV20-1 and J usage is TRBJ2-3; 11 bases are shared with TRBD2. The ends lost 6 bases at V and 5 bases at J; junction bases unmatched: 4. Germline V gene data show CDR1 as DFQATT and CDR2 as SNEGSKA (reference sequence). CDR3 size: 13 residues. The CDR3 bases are TGCAGTGCCCTAGCGGGGGGAGTAGATACGCAGTATTTT. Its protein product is CSALAGGVDTQYF.

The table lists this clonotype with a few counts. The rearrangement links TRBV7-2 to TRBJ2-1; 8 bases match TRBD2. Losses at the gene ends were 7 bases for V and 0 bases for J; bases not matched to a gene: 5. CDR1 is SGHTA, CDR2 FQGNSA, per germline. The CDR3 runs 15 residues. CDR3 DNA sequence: TGTGCCAGCAATTTCGGGGGGGCCTCCTACAATGAGCAGTTCTTC. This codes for CASNFGGASYNEQFF. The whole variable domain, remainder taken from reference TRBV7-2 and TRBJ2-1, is GAGVSQSPSNKVTEKGKDVELRCDPISGHTALYWYRQSLGQGLEFLIYFQGNSAPDKSGLPSDRFSAERTGGSVSTLTIQRTQQEDSAVYLCASNFGGASYNEQFFGPGTRLTVL.

The CDR3 sequence: CASSHPIGVVAFF. CDR3 nucleotides: TGTGCCAGCAGCCACCCAATAGGGGTTGTAGCTTTCTTT. The V and J genes are TRBV6-5 and TRBJ1-1, with D tentatively TRBD1 (5 bases). Germline-derived CDR1 and CDR2 are MNHEY and SVGAGI. The CDR3 spans 13 residues. V was trimmed by 6 bases and J by 10 bases, leaving 18 bases between them.

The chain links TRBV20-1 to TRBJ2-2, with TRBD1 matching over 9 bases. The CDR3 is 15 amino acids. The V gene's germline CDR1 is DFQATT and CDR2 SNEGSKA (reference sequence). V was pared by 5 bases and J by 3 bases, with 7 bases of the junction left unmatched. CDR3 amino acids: CSADAGQGYTGELFF. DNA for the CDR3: TGCAGTGCTGACGCGGGACAGGGCTACACCGGGGAGCTGTTTTTT.

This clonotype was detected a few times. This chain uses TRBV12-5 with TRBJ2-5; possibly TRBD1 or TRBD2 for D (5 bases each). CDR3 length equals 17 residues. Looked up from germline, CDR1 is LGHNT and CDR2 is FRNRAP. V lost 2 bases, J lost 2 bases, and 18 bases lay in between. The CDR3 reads CASGLSLGFGGQETQYF. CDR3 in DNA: TGTGCTAGTGGTTTGTCCCTAGGGTTTGGGGGTCAAGAGACCCAGTACTTC.

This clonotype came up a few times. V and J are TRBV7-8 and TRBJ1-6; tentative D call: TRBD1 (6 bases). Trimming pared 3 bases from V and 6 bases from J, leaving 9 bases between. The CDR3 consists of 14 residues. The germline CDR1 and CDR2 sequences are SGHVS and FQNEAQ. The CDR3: CASSFRDTNSPLHF. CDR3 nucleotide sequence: TGTGCCAGCAGCTTCCGGGACACTAATTCACCCCTCCACTTT.

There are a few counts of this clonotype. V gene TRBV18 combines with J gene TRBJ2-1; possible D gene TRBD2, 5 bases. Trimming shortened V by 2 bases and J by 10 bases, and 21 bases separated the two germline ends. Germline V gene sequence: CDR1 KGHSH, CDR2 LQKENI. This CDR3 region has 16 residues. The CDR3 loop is CASSPMTTLGMGEQFF. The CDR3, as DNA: TGTGCCAGCTCACCAATGACTACCCTGGGGATGGGAGAGCAGTTCTTC.

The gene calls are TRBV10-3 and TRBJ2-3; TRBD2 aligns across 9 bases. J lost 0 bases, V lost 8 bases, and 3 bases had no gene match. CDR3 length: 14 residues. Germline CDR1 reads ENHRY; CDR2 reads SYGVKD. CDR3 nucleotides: TGTGCCATCTCCACTAGCGGGAGCACAGATACGCAGTATTTT. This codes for CAISTSGSTDTQYF.

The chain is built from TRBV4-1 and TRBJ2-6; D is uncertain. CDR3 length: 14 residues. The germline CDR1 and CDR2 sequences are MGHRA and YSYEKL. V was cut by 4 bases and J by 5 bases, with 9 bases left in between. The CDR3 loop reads CASSPVFWANVLTF. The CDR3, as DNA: TGCGCCAGCAGCCCCGTCTTCTGGGCCAACGTCCTGACTTTC.

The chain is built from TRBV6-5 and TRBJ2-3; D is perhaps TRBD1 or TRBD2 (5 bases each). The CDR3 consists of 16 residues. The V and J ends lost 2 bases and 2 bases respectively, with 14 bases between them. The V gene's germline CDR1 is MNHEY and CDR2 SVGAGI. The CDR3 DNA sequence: TGTGCCAGCAGTTACGCGTGGGGACCCCACACAGATACGCAGTATTTT. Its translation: CASSYAWGPHTDTQYF.

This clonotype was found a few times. DNA for the CDR3: TGTGCCAGCAGCTTAGTCGCCAGTGAAGCTTTCTTT. Its protein is CASSLVASEAFF. The chain has TRBV7-6 and TRBJ1-1, with D unclear. Germline V gene sequence: CDR1 SGHVS, CDR2 FNYEAQ. CDR3 size: 12 residues. Trimming removed 1 base from V and 7 bases from J, with 7 bases in between.

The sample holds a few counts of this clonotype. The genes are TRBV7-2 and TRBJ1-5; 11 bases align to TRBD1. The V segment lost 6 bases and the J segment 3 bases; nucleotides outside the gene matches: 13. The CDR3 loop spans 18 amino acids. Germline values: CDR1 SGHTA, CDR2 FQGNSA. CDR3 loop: CASSFSGTGGGNNQPQHF. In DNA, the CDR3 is TGTGCCAGCAGTTTTTCCGGGACAGGGGGTGGAAACAATCAGCCCCAGCATTTT.

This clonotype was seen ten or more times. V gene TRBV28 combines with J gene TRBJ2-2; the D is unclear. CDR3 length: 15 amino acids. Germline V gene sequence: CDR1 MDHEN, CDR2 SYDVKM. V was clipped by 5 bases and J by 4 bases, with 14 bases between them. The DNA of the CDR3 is TGTGCCAGCAGTCTCCGATTTCGACCCACCGGGGAGCTGTTTTTT. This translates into CASSLRFRPTGELFF.

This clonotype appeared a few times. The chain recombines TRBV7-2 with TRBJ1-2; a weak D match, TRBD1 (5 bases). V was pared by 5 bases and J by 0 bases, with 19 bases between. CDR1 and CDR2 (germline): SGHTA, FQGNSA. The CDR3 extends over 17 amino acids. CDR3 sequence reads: CASSEVWGGEPNYGYTF. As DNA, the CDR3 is TGTGCCAGCAGCGAGGTGTGGGGGGGGGAGCCTAACTATGGCTACACCTTC.